These 19 T cell receptor beta chains were sequenced from one sample in a study of blood T cell repertoires in COVID-19. Here immunoSEQ multiplex PCR was the method, and the copy in TCRdb shows in-frame clones only, minus some. The sample contains approximately 94,000 clones, under 90% of which appear only once. Sequences were obtained from peripheral blood. Receptors were obtained from a human donor in a cohort sampled during active COVID-19.

J is TRBJ2-7 and V is TRBV6-5, with D maybe TRBD1 (6 bases). This CDR3 is built from 14 residues. With 2 bases removed from V and 4 bases from J, the gap between germline ends came to 12 bases. The V gene's germline CDR1 is MNHEY and CDR2 SVGAGI. CDR3 nucleotides: TGTGCCAGCAGTTACCCGGGACACCTGTACGAGCAGTACTTC. It codes for CASSYPGHLYEQYF.

CDR3 DNA sequence: TGTGCCAGCAGCATTGGTAGGAGACAGGGCCCTTTAGGCTATGGCTACACCTTC. Its translation is CASSIGRRQGPLGYGYTF. V gene TRBV21-1 combines with J gene TRBJ1-2; TRBD1, the table's D call, was not compared with the DNA. TRBV21-1 is noted as a pseudogene. This CDR3 has 18 residues.

In its sample, this clone was seen a few times. The genes are TRBV2 and TRBJ2-7; perhaps TRBD2 as D (5 bases). The CDR3 sequence is 13 residues long. CDR1 SNHLY and CDR2 FYNNEI come from the germline V gene. V was clipped by 7 bases and J by 6 bases, with 16 bases between them. Here the CDR3 reads CASNRGTGGEQYF. The CDR3 DNA follows: TGTGCCAGCAACCGGGGTACGGGTGGCGAGCAGTACTTC.

The chain is built from TRBV18 and TRBJ2-2; TRBD1 is a possible D gene (6 bases). The CDR3 is made up of 15 amino acids. Germline V gene data show CDR1 as KGHSH and CDR2 as LQKENI. Trimming stripped 0 bases from V and 8 bases from J, with 13 bases between. CDR3 bases: TGTGCCAGCTCACCACCGGACAGATTCGGAGGGGAGCTGTTTTTT. This codes for CASSPPDRFGGELFF.

The sample holds a few counts of this clone. In nucleotides, the CDR3 is TGTGCCACAAGGGGGACAGCTTATAGCAATCAGCCCCAGCATTTT. Amino acids: CATRGTAYSNQPQHF. This chain joins TRBV19 and TRBJ1-5; 7 bases map to TRBD1. Germline V gene sequence: CDR1 LNHDA, CDR2 SQIVND (reference sequence). Trimming took 10 bases from V and 0 from J; bases not matched to a gene: 9. This CDR3 spans 15 amino acids.

The genes are TRBV11-2 and TRBJ1-6; TRBD1 aligns across 7 bases. The germline V gene encodes CDR1 SGHAT and CDR2 FQNNGV. V dropped 3 bases and J dropped 15; count of bases not matched to a gene: 8. The CDR3 loop spans 13 amino acids. The CDR3 region has the DNA TGTGCCAGCAGCTTCGGGGGACAGTCCGTCCTCCACTTT. Encoded protein: CASSFGGQSVLHF.

The chain recombines TRBV4-3 with TRBJ1-5, with D perhaps TRBD1 (5 bases). The CDR3 extends over 15 amino acids. Between the trimmed V and J ends, which lost 3 bases and 4 bases, there was a span of 13 bases. Germline V CDR1 and CDR2: LGHNA, YSLEER. The CDR3 DNA follows: TGCGCCAGCAGCCAGAACCGGGGGGGTAATCAGCCCCAGCATTTT. The encoded protein is CASSQNRGGNQPQHF.

This clone was observed a handful of times. This chain uses TRBV27 with TRBJ1-5; D gene uncertain. V shed 5 bases and J shed 3 bases, with 11 bases lying between them. Per germline, CDR1 MNHEY and CDR2 SMNVEV (reference sequence). CDR3 length: 14 amino acids. The DNA for the CDR3 is TGTGCCAGCAGTCTCCGGGGTCTCAATCAGCCCCAGCATTTT. Residues: CASSLRGLNQPQHF.

The chain is built from TRBV7-9 and TRBJ1-3; no clear D gene. The CDR3 runs 14 residues. The V end was cut by 8 bases, the J end by 0 bases, with 11 bases between. The germline CDR1 and CDR2 sequences are SEHNR and FQNEAQ (reference sequence). The CDR3 region is CASAAGYSGNTIYF. The CDR3 region has the DNA TGTGCCAGCGCAGCGGGGTACTCTGGAAACACCATATATTTT.

The rearrangement links TRBV5-1 to TRBJ1-2; 9 bases are shared with TRBD1. After removal of 4 bases from V and 0 bases from J, the junction contained 10 bases not matched to a gene. There are 17 residues in the CDR3. Germline CDR1 SGHRS, CDR2 YFSETQ. The CDR3 DNA sequence: TGCGCCAGCAGCAACTCCGGGACAGGGATCTCTAACTATGGCTACACCTTC. Protein sequence: CASSNSGTGISNYGYTF.

This chain uses TRBV28 with TRBJ1-5, with a tentative D call TRBD1 (6 bases). Trimming shortened V by 6 bases and J by 1 base, and 19 bases separated the two germline ends. CDR3 size: 17 residues. Germline CDR1 reads MDHEN; CDR2 reads SYDVKM. The CDR3 is CASRSRRDTRSNQPQHF. For the CDR3, the DNA is TGTGCCAGCAGATCCCGCCGGGACACCAGAAGCAATCAGCCCCAGCATTTT.

This chain links TRBV28 with TRBJ2-1, with a tentative D call TRBD1 (6 bases). The CDR3 has 15 amino acids. Deletions cut 4 bases from V and 1 base from J, with 11 bases between. Per the germline V gene, CDR1 is MDHEN and CDR2 is SYDVKM. In nucleotides, the CDR3 is TGTGCCAGCAGTTCAAGGGGGTTTTCCTACAATGAGCAGTTCTTC. Residues: CASSSRGFSYNEQFF.

The chain recombines TRBV11-3 with TRBJ2-5, with TRBD2 identical over 7 bases. This CDR3 region has 16 residues. V was pared by 5 bases and J by 2 bases, with 11 bases of the junction left unmatched. Germline loops: CDR1 SGHNT, CDR2 YENEEA. The CDR3 reads CASSPGGTTTQETQYF. The CDR3 DNA is TGTGCCAGCAGCCCTGGGGGGACTACCACGCAAGAGACCCAGTACTTC.

The genes are TRBV5-1 and TRBJ2-1; D might be TRBD1 (5 bases). The CDR3 runs 13 residues. Trimming removed 0 bases at V and 9 bases at J, with 10 bases between. Germline V gene sequence: CDR1 SGHRS, CDR2 YFSETQ. The CDR3 loop reads CASSLVQGSEQFF. CDR3 in DNA: TGCGCCAGCAGCTTGGTCCAGGGTTCTGAGCAGTTCTTC. Variable domain in full (rest from reference TRBV5-1 and TRBJ2-1): KAGVTQTPRYLIKTRGQQVTLSCSPISGHRSVSWYQQTPGQGLQFLFEYFSETQRNKGNFPGRFSGRQFSNSRSEMNVSTLELGDSALYLCASSLVQGSEQFFGPGTRLTVL.

The chain joins TRBV7-6 to TRBJ2-5, with 8 bases lining up with TRBD2. Trimming cost V 8 bases and J 1 base; bases outside gene matches: 3. Germline V gene sequence: CDR1 SGHVS, CDR2 FNYEAQ. This CDR3 has 13 residues. The CDR3 DNA reads TGTGCCAGCTCCGGGGGGGCCCAAGAGACCCAGTACTTC. Translation: CASSGGAQETQYF. Together with reference TRBV7-6 and TRBJ2-5, the CDR3 gives the full variable domain: GAGVSQSPRYKVTKRGQDVALRCDPISGHVSLYWYRQALGQGPEFLTYFNYEAQQDKSGLPNDRFSAERPEGSISTLTIQRTEQRDSAMYRCASSGGAQETQYFGPGTRLLVL.

The V gene is TRBV19, the J gene TRBJ2-5, with TRBD1 matching 7 bases. Per the germline V gene, CDR1 is LNHDA and CDR2 is SQIVND (reference sequence). V lost 5 bases and J lost 5; bases outside the gene matches: 14. This CDR3 comprises 16 residues. The CDR3: CASSEVRGKVKETQYF. The CDR3 DNA is TGTGCCAGTAGTGAGGTCAGGGGGAAGGTAAAGGAGACCCAGTACTTC.

Concerning this clone itself: This CDR3 fails to terminate in the conserved phenylalanine or tryptophan, so it likely reflects a read error. The limits of the CDR3 on the DNA are not certain, so only TCRdb's listed CDR3 is given. The chain has TRBV21-1 and TRBJ2-3; no DNA check was done on the table's D call, TRBD2. TRBV21-1 is a known pseudogene. The CDR3 length is 9 residues, termini included. CDR3 sequence: CASSKVDWP.

The chain combines TRBV5-1 with TRBJ1-1; 9 bases are a match to TRBD1. The V gene's germline CDR1 is SGHRS and CDR2 YFSETQ. CDR3 length: 14 amino acids. V lost 4 bases, J lost 7 bases, and 8 bases stayed unmatched. In nucleotides, the CDR3 is TGCGCCAGCAGCCCGACAGGGGGTAGTGTTGAAGCTTTCTTT. This encodes CASSPTGGSVEAFF.

V and J are TRBV18 and TRBJ1-6; possibly TRBD1 for D (6 bases). CDR1 and CDR2 (germline): KGHSH, LQKENI. The V end lost 6 bases, the J end lost 0 bases, and 12 bases lay between the germline ends. The CDR3 runs to 16 residues. CDR3 coding DNA: TGTGCCAGCTCGGTTGGACAGAGCTCCTATAATTCACCCCTCCACTTT. Amino acid sequence: CASSVGQSSYNSPLHF.